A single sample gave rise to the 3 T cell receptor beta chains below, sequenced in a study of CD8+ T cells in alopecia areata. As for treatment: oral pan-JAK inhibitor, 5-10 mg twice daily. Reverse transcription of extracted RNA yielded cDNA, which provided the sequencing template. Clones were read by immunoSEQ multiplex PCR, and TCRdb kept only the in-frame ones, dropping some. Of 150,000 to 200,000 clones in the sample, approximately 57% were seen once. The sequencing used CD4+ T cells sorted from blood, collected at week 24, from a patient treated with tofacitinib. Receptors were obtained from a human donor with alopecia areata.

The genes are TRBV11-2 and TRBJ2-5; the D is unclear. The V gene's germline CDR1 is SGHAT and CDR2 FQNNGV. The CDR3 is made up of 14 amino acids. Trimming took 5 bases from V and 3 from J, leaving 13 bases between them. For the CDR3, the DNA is TGTGCCAGCAGCCCGACGAGTTTAAAAGAGACCCAGTACTTC. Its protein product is CASSPTSLKETQYF.

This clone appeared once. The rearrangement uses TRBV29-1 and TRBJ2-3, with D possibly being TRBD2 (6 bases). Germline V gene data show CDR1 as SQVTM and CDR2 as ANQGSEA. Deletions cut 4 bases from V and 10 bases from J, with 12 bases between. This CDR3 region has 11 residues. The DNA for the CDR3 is TGCAGCGTTGTTAGGGGAGGTTCGCAGTATTTT. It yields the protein CSVVRGGSQYF.

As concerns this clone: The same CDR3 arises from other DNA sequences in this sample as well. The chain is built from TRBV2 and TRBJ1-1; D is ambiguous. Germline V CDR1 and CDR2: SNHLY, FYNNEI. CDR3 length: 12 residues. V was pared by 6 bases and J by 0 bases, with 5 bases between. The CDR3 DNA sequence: TGTGCCAGCAGAAGAATGAACACTGAAGCTTTCTTT. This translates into CASRRMNTEAFF.